The 9 T cell receptor beta chains below all came from one sample that was sequenced in a study of T cell responses to AZD1222 COVID-19 vaccine. Only in-frame clones appear in the TCRdb table, and some are missing; sequencing was by immunoSEQ multiplex PCR. Of around 200,000 clones detected, almost 90% appear once; the ten largest clones hold 7.5% to 9.5%. The sample in question was peripheral blood, obtained on day 0 of AZD1222 vaccination. The source is an adult in good health.

In this sample, this clone turned up a few times. The V call is TRBV30, the J call TRBJ1-6; D is unresolved. There are 10 residues in the CDR3. CDR1 is GTSNPN and CDR2 is SVGIG in the germline V gene (reference sequence). V shed 4 bases and J shed 16 bases, with 11 bases lying between them. The DNA of the CDR3 is TGTGCCTGGAAGCGAGACAAGCTCCACTTT. This encodes CAWKRDKLHF.

The rearrangement links TRBV6-5 to TRBJ1-2; D is undetermined. V lost 4 bases and J 4 bases, leaving 19 bases between the germline ends. The CDR3 loop spans 16 amino acids. CDR1 is MNHEY, CDR2 SVGAGI, per germline. This chain's CDR3 is CASSSTGPASPYGYTF. The DNA for the CDR3 is TGTGCCAGCAGTTCAACCGGGCCCGCCTCCCCCTATGGCTACACCTTC.

The CDR3 DNA follows: TGTGCCAGCAGCAAAATCCCGGGACAGGGCTTCTACGAGCAGTACTTC. Translating it yields CASSKIPGQGFYEQYF. The chain uses TRBV21-1 and TRBJ2-7; the table's D call TRBD1 went unverified against the DNA. TRBV21-1 is deemed a pseudogene. The CDR3 runs to 16 residues.

The chain recombines TRBV6-5 with TRBJ1-2; 7 nucleotides match TRBD1. The CDR3 length is 13 residues. The germline CDR1 and CDR2 sequences are MNHEY and SVGAGI. V was clipped by 6 bases and J by 4 bases; unmatched bases: 5. CDR3 sequence: CASRAGGRYGYTF. CDR3 DNA sequence: TGTGCCAGCAGGGCAGGGGGACGCTATGGCTACACCTTC.

The chain joins TRBV10-1 to TRBJ1-2; the D is unclear. Per the germline V gene, CDR1 is WNHNN and CDR2 is SYGVQD (reference sequence). Trimming took 3 bases from V and 7 from J, leaving 24 bases between them. The CDR3 totals 17 residues. This chain's CDR3 is CASSDSHHTHSFVGYTF. DNA of the CDR3: TGCGCCAGCAGTGATTCGCACCACACGCACTCCTTCGTTGGCTACACCTTC.

The J gene is TRBJ2-3, the V gene TRBV30, with 14 positions matching TRBD2. Germline V gene data show CDR1 as GTSNPN and CDR2 as SVGIG (reference sequence). This CDR3 is 19 amino acids long. Trimming cost V 0 bases and J 4 bases; bases outside gene matches: 12. The DNA of the CDR3 is TGTGCCTGGAGTGTACGGGGACTAGCGGGGGACCTCATCCCAGATACGCAGTATTTT. This encodes CAWSVRGLAGDLIPDTQYF.

This clone appeared once. The chain uses TRBV5-1 and TRBJ2-2, with TRBD1 as a possible D gene (6 bases). The germline V gene encodes CDR1 SGHRS and CDR2 YFSETQ. Trimming took off 3 bases at V and 6 bases at J, with 12 bases between the two ends. The CDR3 extends over 14 amino acids. In DNA, the CDR3 is TGCGCCAGCAGCTCTACCGGGACACCCGGGGAGCTGTTTTTT. This codes for CASSSTGTPGELFF.

This chain joins TRBV7-3 and TRBJ2-6, with D perhaps TRBD1 (5 bases). The CDR3 covers 16 residues. The V end was cut by 4 bases, the J end by 0 bases, with 10 bases between. The germline V gene encodes CDR1 SGHTA and CDR2 FQGTGA. CDR3 nucleotide sequence: TGTGCCAGCAGCTCCGACAGTCTCTCTGGGGCCAACGTCCTGACTTTC. Translation: CASSSDSLSGANVLTF.

This chain joins TRBV21-1 and TRBJ2-7. TRBV21-1 is a pseudogene locus. There are 12 residues in the CDR3. DNA for the CDR3: TGTGCCAGCATAAAGACGGCGTACGAGCAGTACTTC. Its protein is CASIKTAYEQYF.